Listed here are 4 T cell receptor beta chains from one sample, sequenced in a study of T-cell reconstitution after alpha-beta-depleted transplantation in children. During its preparation, the TCRbeta library received unique molecular identifiers. TCRdb re-derived calls from the PCR reads in MiXCR, one entry per CDR3 protein. Seen here are hundreds of thousands of distinct CDR3 sequences, around 15% observed once, and the top ten hold just under 30%. This sample comprised PBMCs, mostly from graft donor cells, obtained 360 days after TCRalphabeta/CD19-depleted stem cell transplant. These receptors came from a boy under two years old who had a stem cell transplant for Wiskott-Aldrich syndrome, so the T cells may come from the graft donor.

The chain uses TRBV2 and TRBJ2-3, with 14 bases matching TRBD2. The germline V gene has CDR1 SNHLY and CDR2 FYNNEI. V lost 6 bases and J lost 7; bases outside the gene matches: 15. The CDR3 is 18 residues long. CDR3 loop: CASRNGLAGGGSVYTQYF. Here the CDR3 DNA reads TGTGCCAGCAGAAACGGACTAGCGGGGGGCGGGAGTGTATATACGCAGTATTTT.

This clonotype showed up just a few times. The chain joins TRBV30 to TRBJ1-6; D is possibly TRBD1 (5 bases). CDR1 and CDR2 from the germline V gene are GTSNPN and SVGIG (reference sequence). This CDR3 region has 11 residues. The germline V and J ends were trimmed by 0 bases and 18 bases, with 12 bases remaining between them. The chain's CDR3 is CAWSVGERSHF. CDR3 nucleotide sequence: TGTGCCTGGAGTGTGGGGGAGCGCTCCCACTTT. Complete variable domain (other parts from reference TRBV30 and TRBJ1-6): SQTIHQWPATLVQPVGSPLSLECTVEGTSNPNLYWYRQAAGRGLQLLFYSVGIGQISSEVPQNLSASRPQDRQFILSSKKLLLSDSGFYLCAWSVGERSHFGNGTRLTVT.

The V and J genes are TRBV15 and TRBJ2-5; possible D gene TRBD1, 5 bases. The germline CDR1 and CDR2 sequences are LNHNV and YYDKDF (reference sequence). Trimming left V 0 bases short and J 5 bases short, with 16 bases between. This CDR3 has 16 amino acids. CDR3 sequence: CATSRERPQGRETQYF. The CDR3, as DNA: TGTGCCACCAGCAGAGAAAGACCTCAGGGTAGGGAGACCCAGTACTTC. Full variable domain (outside the CDR3, taken from reference TRBV15 and TRBJ2-5): DAMVIQNPRYQVTQFGKPVTLSCSQTLNHNVMYWYQQKSSQAPKLLFHYYDKDFNNEADTPDNFQSRRPNTSFCFLDIRSPGLGDTAMYLCATSRERPQGRETQYFGPGTRLLVL.

This clonotype occurred many times. The chain links TRBV10-3 to TRBJ2-7; D is perhaps TRBD2 (5 bases). V was pared by 4 bases and J by 3 bases, with 7 bases between. The germline CDR1 and CDR2 sequences are ENHRY and SYGVKD. The CDR3 sequence is 12 residues long. DNA for the CDR3: TGTGCCATCAGTGTAAGCGGCTACGAGCAGTACTTC. Protein: CAISVSGYEQYF.